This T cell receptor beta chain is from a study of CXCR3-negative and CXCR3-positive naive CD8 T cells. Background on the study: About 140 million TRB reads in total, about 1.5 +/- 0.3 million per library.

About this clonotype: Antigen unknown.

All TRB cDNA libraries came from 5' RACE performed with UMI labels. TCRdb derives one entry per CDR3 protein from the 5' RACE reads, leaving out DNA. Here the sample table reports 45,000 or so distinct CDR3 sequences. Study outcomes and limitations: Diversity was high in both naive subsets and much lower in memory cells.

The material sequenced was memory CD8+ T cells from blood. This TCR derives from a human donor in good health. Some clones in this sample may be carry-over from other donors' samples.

CDR3 loop: CSARGAMFSGGAFSSLDTQYF. This sequence joins TRBV20-1 and TRBJ2-3; the D call from TCRdb, TRBD2, cannot be confirmed without DNA. The germline gives CDR1 DFQATT, CDR2 SNEGSKA (reference sequence). This CDR3 is 21 amino acids long.